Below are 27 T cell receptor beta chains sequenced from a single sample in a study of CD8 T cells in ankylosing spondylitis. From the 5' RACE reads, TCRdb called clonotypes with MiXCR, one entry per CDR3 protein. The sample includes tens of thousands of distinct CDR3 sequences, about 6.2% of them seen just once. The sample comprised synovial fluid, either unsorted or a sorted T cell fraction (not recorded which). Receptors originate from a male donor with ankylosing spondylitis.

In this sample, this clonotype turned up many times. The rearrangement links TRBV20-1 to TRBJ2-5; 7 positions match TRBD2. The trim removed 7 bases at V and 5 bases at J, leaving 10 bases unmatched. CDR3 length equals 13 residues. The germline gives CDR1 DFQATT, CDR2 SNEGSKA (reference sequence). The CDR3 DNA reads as TGCAGTGTTCAAGGGAGGGCCGAGGAGACCCAGTACTTC. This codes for CSVQGRAEETQYF.

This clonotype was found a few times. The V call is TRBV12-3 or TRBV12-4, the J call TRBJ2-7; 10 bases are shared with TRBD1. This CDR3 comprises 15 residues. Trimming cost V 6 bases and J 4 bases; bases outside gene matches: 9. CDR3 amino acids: CASSLTGTGDYEQYF. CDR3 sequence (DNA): TGTGCCAGCAGCCTGACCGGGACAGGGGATTACGAGCAGTACTTC.

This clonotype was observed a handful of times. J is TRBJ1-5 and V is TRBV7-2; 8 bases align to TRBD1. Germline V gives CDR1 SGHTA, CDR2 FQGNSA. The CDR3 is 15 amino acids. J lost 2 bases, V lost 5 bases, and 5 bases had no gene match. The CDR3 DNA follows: TGTGCCAGCAGCGGACAGGGAAACGGCAATCAGCCCCAGCATTTT. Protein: CASSGQGNGNQPQHF.

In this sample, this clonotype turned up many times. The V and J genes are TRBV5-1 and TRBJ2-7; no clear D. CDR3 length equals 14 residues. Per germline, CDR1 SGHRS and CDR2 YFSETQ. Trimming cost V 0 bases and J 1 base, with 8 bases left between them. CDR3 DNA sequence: TGCGCCAGCAGCTTGGACATAATATCCTACGAGCAGTACTTC. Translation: CASSLDIISYEQYF.

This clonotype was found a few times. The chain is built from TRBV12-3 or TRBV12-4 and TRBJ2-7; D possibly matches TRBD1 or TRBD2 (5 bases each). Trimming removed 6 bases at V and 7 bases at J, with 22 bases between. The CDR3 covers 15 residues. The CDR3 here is CASSPDRGPWREQYF. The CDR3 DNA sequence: TGTGCCAGCAGCCCAGACCGGGGACCCTGGCGGGAGCAGTACTTC.

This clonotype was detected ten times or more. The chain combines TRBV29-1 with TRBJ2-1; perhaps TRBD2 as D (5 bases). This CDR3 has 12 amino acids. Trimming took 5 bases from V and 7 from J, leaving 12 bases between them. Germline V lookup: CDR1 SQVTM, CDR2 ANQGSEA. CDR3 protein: CSVRTDLNEQFF. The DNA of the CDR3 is TGCAGCGTTAGAACGGACTTAAATGAGCAGTTCTTC.

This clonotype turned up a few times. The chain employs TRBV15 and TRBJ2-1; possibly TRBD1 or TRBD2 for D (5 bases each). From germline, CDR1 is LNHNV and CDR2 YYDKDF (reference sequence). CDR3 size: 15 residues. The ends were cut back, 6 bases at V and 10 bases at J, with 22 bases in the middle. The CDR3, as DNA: TGTGCCACCAGACCGAGGGGAAGCGCATGGGGAGAGCAGTTCTTC. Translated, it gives CATRPRGSAWGEQFF.

The CDR3 spells CASSPDVSSYEQYF. CDR3 sequence (DNA): TGTGCCAGCTCACCAGATGTCAGCTCCTACGAGCAGTACTTC. This chain uses TRBV18 with TRBJ2-7; D call uncertain. Germline assignment: CDR1 KGHSH and CDR2 LQKENI. The CDR3 is 14 residues long. V lost 2 bases to trimming and J lost 0 bases, with 8 bases between them.

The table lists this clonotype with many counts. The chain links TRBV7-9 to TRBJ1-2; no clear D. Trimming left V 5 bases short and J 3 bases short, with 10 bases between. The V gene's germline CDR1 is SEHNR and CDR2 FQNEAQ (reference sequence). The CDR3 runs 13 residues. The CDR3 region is CASSPDTHYGYTF. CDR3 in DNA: TGTGCCAGCAGCCCCGACACACACTATGGCTACACCTTC.

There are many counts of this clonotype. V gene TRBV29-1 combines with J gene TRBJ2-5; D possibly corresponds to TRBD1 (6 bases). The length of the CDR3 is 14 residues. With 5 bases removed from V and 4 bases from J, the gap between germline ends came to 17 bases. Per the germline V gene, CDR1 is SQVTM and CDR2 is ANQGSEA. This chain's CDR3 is CSVLGRGTPETQYF. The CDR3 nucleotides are TGCAGCGTTCTTGGCAGGGGAACCCCAGAGACCCAGTACTTC. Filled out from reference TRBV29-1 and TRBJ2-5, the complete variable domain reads SAVISQKPSRDICQRGTSLTIQCQVDSQVTMMFWYRQQPGQSLTLIATANQGSEATYESGFVIDKFPISRPNLTFSTLTVSNMSPEDSSIYLCSVLGRGTPETQYFGPGTRLLVL.

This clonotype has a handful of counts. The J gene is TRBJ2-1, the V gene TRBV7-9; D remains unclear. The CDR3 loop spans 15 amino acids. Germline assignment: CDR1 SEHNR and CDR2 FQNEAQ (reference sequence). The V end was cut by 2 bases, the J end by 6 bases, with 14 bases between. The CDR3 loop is CASSLRRPSLNEQFF. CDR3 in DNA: TGTGCCAGCAGCTTACGTCGGCCCTCCCTCAATGAGCAGTTCTTC.

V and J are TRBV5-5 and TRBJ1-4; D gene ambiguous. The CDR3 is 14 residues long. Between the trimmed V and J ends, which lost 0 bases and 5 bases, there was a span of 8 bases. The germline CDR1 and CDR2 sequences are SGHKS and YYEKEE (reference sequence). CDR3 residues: CASSLGSLNEKLFF. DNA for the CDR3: TGTGCCAGCAGCTTGGGGTCCTTAAATGAAAAACTGTTTTTT.

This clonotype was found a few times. The CDR3 is CASSLAPGAQETQYF. The CDR3 DNA sequence: TGTGCCAGCAGCTTAGCCCCAGGGGCCCAAGAGACCCAGTACTTC. The chain has TRBV7-2 and TRBJ2-5, with a tentative D call TRBD1 (6 bases). The germline V gene encodes CDR1 SGHTA and CDR2 FQGNSA. This CDR3 region has 15 residues. Deletions cut 0 bases from V and 1 base from J, with 9 bases between.

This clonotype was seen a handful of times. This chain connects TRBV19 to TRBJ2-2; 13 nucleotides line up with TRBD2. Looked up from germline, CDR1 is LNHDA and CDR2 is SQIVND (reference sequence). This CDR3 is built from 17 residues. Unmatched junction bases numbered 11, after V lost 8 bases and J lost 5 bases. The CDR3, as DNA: TGTGCCAGTGGACGGGGACTAGCGGGAATGAGGACCGGGGAGCTGTTTTTT. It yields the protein CASGRGLAGMRTGELFF.

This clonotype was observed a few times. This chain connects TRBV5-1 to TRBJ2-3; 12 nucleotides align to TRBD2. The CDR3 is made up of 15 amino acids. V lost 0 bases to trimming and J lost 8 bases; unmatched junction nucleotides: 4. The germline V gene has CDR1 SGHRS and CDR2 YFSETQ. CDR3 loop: CASSLELAGGGTQYF. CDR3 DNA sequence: TGCGCCAGCAGCTTGGAGCTAGCGGGAGGGGGTACGCAGTATTTT.

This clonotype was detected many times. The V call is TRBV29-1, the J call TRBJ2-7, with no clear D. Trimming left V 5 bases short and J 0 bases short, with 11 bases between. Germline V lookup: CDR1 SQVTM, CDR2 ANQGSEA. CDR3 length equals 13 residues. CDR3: CSVLYGSSYEQYF. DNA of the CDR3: TGCAGCGTTTTATATGGAAGCTCCTACGAGCAGTACTTC.

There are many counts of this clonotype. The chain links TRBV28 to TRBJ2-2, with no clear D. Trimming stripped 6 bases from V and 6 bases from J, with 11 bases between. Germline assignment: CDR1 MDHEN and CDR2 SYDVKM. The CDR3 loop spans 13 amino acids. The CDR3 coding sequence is TGTGCCAGCAGACCTATGGTAGCCGGGGAGCTGTTTTTT. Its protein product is CASRPMVAGELFF.

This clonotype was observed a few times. The CDR3 sequence: CASSDPGGGLRPGTQYF. The CDR3 coding sequence is TGTGCCAGCAGCGACCCGGGGGGCGGCCTCAGACCGGGAACGCAGTATTTT. The chain has TRBV11-3 and TRBJ2-3, with a tentative D call TRBD2 (7 bases). The V and J ends lost 5 bases and 9 bases respectively, with 27 bases between them. This CDR3 spans 17 amino acids. The germline gives CDR1 SGHNT, CDR2 YENEEA.

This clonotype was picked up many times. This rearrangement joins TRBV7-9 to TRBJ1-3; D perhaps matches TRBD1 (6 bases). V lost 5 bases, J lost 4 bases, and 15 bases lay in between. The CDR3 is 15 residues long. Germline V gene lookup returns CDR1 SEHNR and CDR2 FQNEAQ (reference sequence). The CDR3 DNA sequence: TGTGCCAGCAGCCCCACCGGGACACCAGGAAACACCATATATTTT. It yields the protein CASSPTGTPGNTIYF.

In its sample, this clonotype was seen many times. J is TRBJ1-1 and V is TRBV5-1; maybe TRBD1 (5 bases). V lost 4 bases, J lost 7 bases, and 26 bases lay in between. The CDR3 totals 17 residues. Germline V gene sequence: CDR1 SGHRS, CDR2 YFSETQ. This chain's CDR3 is CASSPPRVRGKTREAFF. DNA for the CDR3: TGCGCCAGCAGCCCCCCCCGAGTGAGGGGTAAGACCCGTGAAGCTTTCTTT.

As DNA, the CDR3 is TGTGCCAGCAGGGGAAACTCAGCAGATACGCAGTATTTT. It encodes CASRGNSADTQYF. The chain couples TRBV2 to TRBJ2-3; no clear D gene. Germline V CDR1 and CDR2: SNHLY, FYNNEI. Trimming shortened V by 6 bases and J by 4 bases, and 11 bases separated the two germline ends. The length of the CDR3 is 13 residues.

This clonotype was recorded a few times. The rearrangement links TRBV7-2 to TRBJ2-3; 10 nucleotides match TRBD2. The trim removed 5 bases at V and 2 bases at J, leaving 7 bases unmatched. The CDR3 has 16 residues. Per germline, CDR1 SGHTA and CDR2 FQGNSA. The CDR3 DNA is TGTGCCAGCAGCCCAAGAGGGACTAGCGACACAGATACGCAGTATTTT. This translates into CASSPRGTSDTDTQYF. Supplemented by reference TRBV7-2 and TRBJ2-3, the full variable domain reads GAGVSQSPSNKVTEKGKDVELRCDPISGHTALYWYRQSLGQGLEFLIYFQGNSAPDKSGLPSDRFSAERTGGSVSTLTIQRTQQEDSAVYLCASSPRGTSDTDTQYFGPGTRLTVL.

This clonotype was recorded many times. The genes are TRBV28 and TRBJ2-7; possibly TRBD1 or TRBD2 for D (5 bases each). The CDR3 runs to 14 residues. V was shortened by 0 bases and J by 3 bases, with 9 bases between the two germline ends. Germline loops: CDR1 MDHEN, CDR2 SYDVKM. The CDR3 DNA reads TGTGCCAGCAGTTTATGGGGGGACCTCTACGAGCAGTACTTC. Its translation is CASSLWGDLYEQYF.

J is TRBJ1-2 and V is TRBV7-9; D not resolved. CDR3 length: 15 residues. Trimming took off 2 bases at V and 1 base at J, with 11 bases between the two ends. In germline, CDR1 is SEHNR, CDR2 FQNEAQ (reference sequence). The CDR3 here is CASSLMAVYNYGYTF. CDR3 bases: TGTGCCAGCAGCTTAATGGCAGTTTATAACTATGGCTACACCTTC. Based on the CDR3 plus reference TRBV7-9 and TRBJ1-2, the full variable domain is DTGVSQNPRHKITKRGQNVTFRCDPISEHNRLYWYRQTLGQGPEFLTYFQNEAQLEKSRLLSDRFSAERPKGSFSTLEIQRTEQGDSAMYLCASSLMAVYNYGYTFGSGTRLTVV.

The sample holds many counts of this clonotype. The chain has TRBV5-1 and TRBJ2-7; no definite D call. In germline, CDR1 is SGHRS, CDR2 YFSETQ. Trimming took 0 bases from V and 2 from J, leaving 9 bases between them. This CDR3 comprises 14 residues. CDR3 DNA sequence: TGCGCCAGCAGCTTGGGTCGTCATGCCTACGAGCAGTACTTC. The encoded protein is CASSLGRHAYEQYF. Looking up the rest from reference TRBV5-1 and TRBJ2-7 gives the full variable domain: KAGVTQTPRYLIKTRGQQVTLSCSPISGHRSVSWYQQTPGQGLQFLFEYFSETQRNKGNFPGRFSGRQFSNSRSEMNVSTLELGDSALYLCASSLGRHAYEQYFGPGTRLTVT.

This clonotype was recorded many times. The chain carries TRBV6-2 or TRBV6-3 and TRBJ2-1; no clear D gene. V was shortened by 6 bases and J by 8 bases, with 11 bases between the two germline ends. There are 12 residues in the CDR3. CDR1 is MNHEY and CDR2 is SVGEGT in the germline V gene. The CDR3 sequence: CASRGSSHEQFF. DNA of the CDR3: TGTGCCAGCAGGGGATCAAGCCATGAGCAGTTCTTC.

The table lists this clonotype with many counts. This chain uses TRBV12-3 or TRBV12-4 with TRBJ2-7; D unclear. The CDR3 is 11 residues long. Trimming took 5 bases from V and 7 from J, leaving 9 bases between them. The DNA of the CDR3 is TGTGCCAGCAGTCCGGCTCGGGAGCAGTACTTC. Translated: CASSPAREQYF.